This is a list of T cell receptor beta chains from one sample in a study of shared clonotypes between healthy human individuals. Data came from immunoSEQ multiplex PCR; TCRdb stores just in-frame clones and leaves some out. The sample yields about 2.1 million clones, 93% seen once. The sample consisted of naive CD8+ T cells from PBMCs. Receptors were obtained from a man in his late teens or twenties in good health. Some clones in this sample may be carry-over from other donors' samples. Both conserved end residues are part of each CDR3. The D gene is left open where the match is weak. Only part of the rows carry a size: once, few, many, or a class if the clone is expanded.

CDR3 DNA | CDR3 protein | clone size | V gene | D gene | J gene
TGTGCCAGCAATTCACTAGCGGGAAGTACAGATACGCAGTATTTT | CASNSLAGSTDTQYF | . | TRBV9 | TRBD2 | TRBJ2-3
TGTGCCAGCAGCCCCCTAGTGGGAGATACGCAGTATTTT | CASSPLVGDTQYF | . | TRBV7-3 | . | TRBJ2-3
TGTGCCAGCAGCATGGGGACAGCGTATGGCTACACCTTC | CASSMGTAYGYTF | once | TRBV7-8 | TRBD1 | TRBJ1-2
TGTGCCAGCAGTGAAGTGGAAGGATGGGGTTTTAGGGAGCTGTTTTTT | CASSEVEGWGFRELFF | . | TRBV2 | . | TRBJ2-2
TGTGCCATCAGTGTAGGGCAGCGGGAGACCCAGTACTTC | CAISVGQRETQYF | . | TRBV10-3 | . | TRBJ2-5
TGTGCCAGCAGCGTTCGGCAACTAGCGGGAGAAGGAGAGCAGTACTTC | CASSVRQLAGEGEQYF | . | TRBV9 | TRBD2 | TRBJ2-7
TGTGCCAGCAGCTATCGTCCCCGGGCCTCGCCTGGAAACACCATATATTTT | CASSYRPRASPGNTIYF | . | TRBV11-2 | . | TRBJ1-3
TGTGCCAGCAGCTTAGCGGATTCTGGAAACACCATATATTTT | CASSLADSGNTIYF | . | TRBV7-9 | . | TRBJ1-3
TGTGCCAGCAGTTACTCTATCGGGGTAGCGGTGGATACGCAGTATTTT | CASSYSIGVAVDTQYF | . | TRBV6-5 | . | TRBJ2-3
TGTGCCAGCACCTCGTGGGGGACCCCAGGCAATGAGCAGTTCTTC | CASTSWGTPGNEQFF | once | TRBV11-1 | . | TRBJ2-1
TGCAGCGTCACCAACCGACTCCCTGGACGGACGACCTACGAGCAGTACTTC | CSVTNRLPGRTTYEQYF | . | TRBV29-1 | . | TRBJ2-7
TGCAGCGCCGTAGCGGGAGTCGGCTACGAGCAGTACTTC | CSAVAGVGYEQYF | . | TRBV29-1 | TRBD2 | TRBJ2-7
TGTGCCAGCAGCCAAGTTCGAGCGGGCACTAGCACAGATACGCAGTATTTT | CASSQVRAGTSTDTQYF | . | TRBV14 | . | TRBJ2-3
TGTGCCAGCAGCTTACGGACCAACACCGGGGAGCTGTTTTTT | CASSLRTNTGELFF | . | TRBV5-5 | . | TRBJ2-2
TGTGCCATCAGTGAGTCGGCTAGCGGGGGACGAAGGTACGAGCAGTACTTC | CAISESASGGRRYEQYF | . | TRBV10-3 | TRBD2 | TRBJ2-7
TGTGCCAGCAGCTTGTTACCCGTCAGGCAACCTGAAGCTTTCTTT | CASSLLPVRQPEAFF | . | TRBV5-8 | . | TRBJ1-1
TGTGCCAGCAGTAAAACCGTGACTAGATTGAAGCCAGATACGCAGTATTTT | CASSKTVTRLKPDTQYF | . | TRBV27 | . | TRBJ2-3
TGCGCCAGCAGCCAGGTGTGGCAGGGAGGCTACGAGCAGTACTTC | CASSQVWQGGYEQYF | . | TRBV4-3 | . | TRBJ2-7
TGTGCCAGCAGCTCCCCGACGGGGGGACGTGGGGACACCGGGGAGCTGTTTTTT | CASSSPTGGRGDTGELFF | . | TRBV11-2 | TRBD2 | TRBJ2-2
TGTGCCAGCAGCGTAGGGGGCTCCTACGAGCAGTACTTC | CASSVGGSYEQYF | . | TRBV11-3 | . | TRBJ2-7
TGTGCCAGCAGCTCAGATAGCAGGCGGGAGTTGAGAGATACGCAGTATTTT | CASSSDSRRELRDTQYF | once | TRBV7-6 | TRBD2 | TRBJ2-3
TGTGCCTGGAGTGCGACTAGCGCGGTAGATACGCAGTATTTT | CAWSATSAVDTQYF | . | TRBV30 | TRBD2 | TRBJ2-3
TGTGCCAGCACCCTCGGGACGGTCGGTGGAAACACCATATATTTT | CASTLGTVGGNTIYF | . | TRBV7-9 | . | TRBJ1-3
TGTGCCATCGTAGGGACAGGGTCCTCCTACGAGCAGTACTTC | CAIVGTGSSYEQYF | few | TRBV28 | TRBD1 | TRBJ2-7
TGCGCCAGCAGCCTGGGACAGGGATTCGGTGGGGCCAACGTCCTGACTTTC | CASSLGQGFGGANVLTF | . | TRBV4-1 | TRBD1 | TRBJ2-6
TGTGCCAGCAGCCTTCTAGCGGGAGGGGAGCAGTACTTC | CASSLLAGGEQYF | . | TRBV28 | TRBD2 | TRBJ2-7
TGTGCCAGTAGTAAACCTAGGGGGAGCGAGCAGTACTTC | CASSKPRGSEQYF | . | TRBV19 | . | TRBJ2-7
TGCGCCAGCAGCCACCATCCTTCCTACAGGGGCACTGAAGCTTTCTTT | CASSHHPSYRGTEAFF | . | TRBV4-3 | TRBD1 | TRBJ1-1
TGTGCCAGCAGTTTAGGAAGGCTAGCGGGAGATACGCAGTATTTT | CASSLGRLAGDTQYF | once | TRBV27 | TRBD2 | TRBJ2-3
TGCGCCAGCAGCCAAGATAAAGGGGGTTTGGGAGAGCAGTACTTC | CASSQDKGGLGEQYF | . | TRBV4-1 | . | TRBJ2-7
TGTGCCAGCAGTTTACCTGACGGGAGCCGCACAGATACGCAGTATTTT | CASSLPDGSRTDTQYF | . | TRBV28 | . | TRBJ2-3
TGTGCCAGCAGTCCTCAAACGAGCTCCTACGAGCAGTACTTC | CASSPQTSSYEQYF | once | TRBV27 | . | TRBJ2-7
TGTGCCAGCAGCTTGACAAATGGACTAGCTAGGTTGTATGAGCAGTTCTTC | CASSLTNGLARLYEQFF | . | TRBV5-6 | TRBD2 | TRBJ2-1
TGTGCCAGTTCTTTCTTCGGGAGCAAAACCGGGGAGCTGTTTTTT | CASSFFGSKTGELFF | once | TRBV19 | . | TRBJ2-2
TGTGCCAGCAGCTTGAGGGGGCCCAACGAGCAGTACTTC | CASSLRGPNEQYF | . | TRBV5-6 | TRBD1 | TRBJ2-7
TGTGCCAGCAGTTCCTCTCCGGGAGGCACAGATACGCAGTATTTT | CASSSSPGGTDTQYF | . | TRBV27 | . | TRBJ2-3
TGTGCCAGCACTCTAGCGGCCCTACCCTACGAGCAGTACTTC | CASTLAALPYEQYF | . | TRBV28 | TRBD2 | TRBJ2-7
TGCGCCAGCAGCCAAGAACCTAGCGGGAGATACAATGAGCAGTTCTTC | CASSQEPSGRYNEQFF | . | TRBV4-1 | TRBD2 | TRBJ2-1
TGTGCCAGCAGTTACGGCTGGACAGGGGGAAATGGCTACACCTTC | CASSYGWTGGNGYTF | . | TRBV6-5 | TRBD1 | TRBJ1-2
TGTGCCAGCAGTCGCGCGGAGGCCAACGTCCTGACTTTC | CASSRAEANVLTF | . | TRBV27 | . | TRBJ2-6
TGTGCCAGCAGCCTTATCCGGGTGGGGGAGGAGAGAGGCTACACCTTC | CASSLIRVGEERGYTF | . | TRBV7-2 | . | TRBJ1-2
TGTGCCAGCAGTGTCCGGGGACTCCTTAATGAAAAACTGTTTTTT | CASSVRGLLNEKLFF | . | TRBV6-5 | . | TRBJ1-4
TGTGCTAGTGGTCCAGGCCTTGAAGGGGACGGCTACACCTTC | CASGPGLEGDGYTF | . | TRBV12-5 | . | TRBJ1-2